Described below is a single T cell receptor (beta chain) sequence and its context. Its antigen remains unknown. This specimen comes from a study of CD8+CD57+ T cells in acquired aplastic anemia. Looking at the study overall: The sorted CD4+ and CD8+ cells yielded an average around 3.4 ug of DNA.

General observations from the study: Patients and controls had CD8+ Simpson's diversity values that were not significantly distinct. Patients and controls turned out to have approximately 29 CD8+ CDR3 sequences in common.

TCR beta VDJ combinations and CDR3 sequences were profiled from genomic DNA. A single record per CDR3 protein comes from TCRdb applying MiXCR to the reads. The repertoire holds about 220,000 distinct CDR3 sequences, with 34% as singletons. The TCR originated in a human donor in good health, serving as a control. What was sequenced was sorted CD4+, CD8+, or CD8+CD57+ T cells (not recorded which) from PBMCs.

This CDR3 is CASSYRVNYEQYF. The CDR3 nucleotides read TGTGCCAGCAGTTACAGGGTGAACTACGAGCAGTACTTC. The rearrangement joins TRBV6-2 or TRBV6-3 to TRBJ2-7; D is unresolved. Trimming removed 2 bases from V and 3 bases from J, with 8 bases in between. The CDR3 totals 13 residues. Germline CDR1 is MNHEY and CDR2 is SVGEGT.